This is a list of T cell receptor beta chains from one sample in a study of breast tumors, draining lymph nodes, adjacent tissues. MiXCR, applied by TCRdb to the multiplex PCR reads, yields one record per CDR3 protein. The sample records 200,000 to 250,000 distinct CDR3 sequences, less than 40% being singletons. The sequenced material came from axillary lymph node tissue. These receptors came from a female donor with breast cancer. Some clones in this sample may be carry-over from other donors' samples. The CDR3 runs from the conserved cysteine through the conserved F or W. D genes are given only for firm matches. Size is stated for part of the rows, as once, few or many counts, or as a class when the clone is expanded.

clone_size j_call d_call v_call cdr3_length cdr3_nt cdr3_aa
many TRBJ2-3 - TRBV6-5 16 TGTGCCAGCAGCCGGACACTCGAAATCCATACAGATACGCAGTATTTT CASSRTLEIHTDTQYF
many TRBJ2-1 TRBD2 TRBV2 15 TGTGCCAGCGGGATAGCGGGAGGGCCGGTGATTGAGCAGTTCTTC CASGIAGGPVIEQFF
- TRBJ2-5 - TRBV28 12 TGTGCCAGCAGCTCCGGCAAAGAGACCCAGTACTTC CASSSGKETQYF
few TRBJ1-1 - TRBV7-9 15 TGTGCCAGCAGCTCAATTACCGCCGGGAACACTGAAGCTTTCTTT CASSSITAGNTEAFF
- TRBJ2-3 - TRBV6-2/TRBV6-3 15 TGTGCCAGCAGTACGCTTGCGGCGGGCACAGATACGCAGTATTTT CASSTLAAGTDTQYF
few TRBJ2-7 - TRBV6-9 13 TGTGCCAGCAGTTACAGGGCTGCTTACGAGCAGTACTTC CASSYRAAYEQYF
- TRBJ2-1 TRBD2 TRBV6-5 16 TGTGCCAGCAGTTACGGGCGGGAGTCTTCCTACAATGAGCAGTTCTTC CASSYGRESSYNEQFF
- TRBJ2-3 - TRBV7-9 18 - CASSFYICSAREEDTQYF
- TRBJ1-1 - TRBV7-2 11 TGTGCCAGCAGATTTAGCACTGAAGCTTTCTTT CASRFSTEAFF
many TRBJ2-3 - TRBV15 16 TGTGCCACCAGCAGAGATAATGGGAGAGCCACAGATACGCAGTATTTT CATSRDNGRATDTQYF
few TRBJ1-1 TRBD1 TRBV2 15 TGTGCCAGCAGTGAAGGGACAGGGGGAGGCACTGAAGCTTTCTTT CASSEGTGGGTEAFF
- TRBJ2-1 TRBD2 TRBV27 17 TGTGCCAGCAGTCCCTACGTTGGTAGCGGGGGGGTGAATGAGCAGTTCTTC CASSPYVGSGGVNEQFF
once TRBJ2-7 - TRBV7-3 15 TGTGCCAGCAGCTTAGCGCAGGACCTGGTAGGCGAGCAGTACTTC CASSLAQDLVGEQYF
many TRBJ1-4 TRBD1 TRBV12-5 14 TGTGCTAGTGGCCCAGGGGGCGTTGATGAAAAACTGTTTTTT CASGPGGVDEKLFF
few TRBJ1-2 - TRBV6-5 14 TGTGCCAGCAGACGTGGGGGGGTTAACTATGGCTACACCTTC CASRRGGVNYGYTF
- TRBJ1-4 - TRBV11-3 15 TGTGCCAGCAGCTCTAGGTTGAGGGGCGGTGAAAAACTGTTTTTT CASSSRLRGGEKLFF
many TRBJ2-7 - TRBV12-3/TRBV12-4 13 TGTGCCAGCACCTACCACGGCTCCTACGAGCAGTACTTC CASTYHGSYEQYF
- TRBJ2-7 TRBD1 TRBV10-3 14 TGTGCCATCAGTCACGGACAGGCAGTTTACGAGCAGTACTTC CAISHGQAVYEQYF
many TRBJ2-2 - TRBV15 14 TGTGCCACCAGCAGAGAGGGGAGTAGGGGGGAGCTGTTTTTT CATSREGSRGELFF
few TRBJ2-3 TRBD2 TRBV6-5 17 TGTGCCAGCAGTTACAGCACTAGCGGCAGTGGCGCAGATACGCAGTATTTT CASSYSTSGSGADTQYF
- TRBJ2-1 TRBD2 TRBV19 17 TGTGCCAGTAGTATAGGCTTCTCGACTAGCGGGACAAATGAGCAGTTCTTC CASSIGFSTSGTNEQFF
many TRBJ1-5 - TRBV7-8 15 TGTGCCAGCAGCTACTACAGGGATAGCAATCAGCCCCAGCATTTT CASSYYRDSNQPQHF
many TRBJ2-3 TRBD1 TRBV13 13 TGTGCCAGCAGCTGGGACAGGACAGATACGCAGTATTTT CASSWDRTDTQYF
many TRBJ2-7 - TRBV6-5 12 TGTGCCAGCAGCTTAGGCCCGGGCGAGCAGTACTTC CASSLGPGEQYF
many TRBJ1-2 TRBD1 TRBV7-6 15 TGTGCCAGCAGCGGCCGACAGGGTCGGGATCGAGGCTACACCTTC CASSGRQGRDRGYTF
- TRBJ2-5 - TRBV11-2 15 TGTGCCAGCAGCCCAGGGACTGGCCAACAAGAGACCCAGCACTTC CASSPGTGQQETQHF
- TRBJ2-3 TRBD1 TRBV24-1 16 TGTGCCACCAGTGAACCCGGGACAGGGGGCACAGATACGCAGTATTTT CATSEPGTGGTDTQYF
- TRBJ1-1 - TRBV5-1 14 TGCGCCAGCAGCTTGGATGGGACGGGCACTGAAGCTTTCTTT CASSLDGTGTEAFF
many TRBJ2-5 - TRBV20-1 11 TGCAGTGCTAGTACGGAAGAGACCCAGTCCTTC CSASTEETQSF
many TRBJ2-7 - TRBV2 12 TGTGCCAGCAAGGGTAGCTCCTACGAGCAGTACTTC CASKGSSYEQYF
- TRBJ2-7 - TRBV7-7 14 TGTGCTAGAGATCCCCTTCTAGCGAGCGGCGAGCAGTACTTC CARDPLLASGEQYF
- TRBJ2-5 TRBD2 TRBV12-3/TRBV12-4 18 TGTGCCAGCAGCTCCGGACTAGCGGGAGGGCCGATGGAGGAGACCCAGTACTTC CASSSGLAGGPMEETQYF
once TRBJ2-3 - TRBV24-1 16 TGTGCCACCAGTCTAGGACTAACCCATGGTGTAGATACGCAGTATTTT CATSLGLTHGVDTQYF
many TRBJ2-1 TRBD1 TRBV10-3 15 TGTGCCATCAGACAAGGCGGGACAGGGCTCAATGAGCAGTTCTTC CAIRQGGTGLNEQFF
- TRBJ1-3 TRBD1 TRBV7-9 17 TGTGCCAGCAGCTTAGGGGACAGGGCCGGTTCTGGAAACCCCATATATTTT CASSLGDRAGSGNPIYF
many TRBJ2-6 - TRBV19 16 TGTGCCACCAACCAAAATACAGGGACCGGGGCCAACGTCCTGACTTTC CATNQNTGTGANVLTF
- TRBJ1-2 - TRBV15 15 TGTGCCACCAGCAGAGATATAGGGGCTAACTATGGCTACACCTTC CATSRDIGANYGYTF
few TRBJ2-4 TRBD1 TRBV19 13 TGTGCCAGTTCACAGGGGGCGGGAAACATTCAGTACTTC CASSQGAGNIQYF
many TRBJ2-7 TRBD2 TRBV7-9 16 TGTGCCAGCAGCTCAGACTCTAGCGGTTCTTCCTACGAGCAGTACTTC CASSSDSSGSSYEQYF
- TRBJ1-5 - TRBV5-1 14 TGCGCCAGCAGGGCGACAGGAGGCAATCGCCCCCAGCATTTT CASRATGGNRPQHF
- TRBJ1-6 - TRBV7-6 15 TGTGCCAGCAGCGTACCAGCGCAGAGTGGTTCACCCCCCCACTTT CASSVPAQSGSPPHF
many TRBJ2-7 - TRBV5-6 12 TGTGCCAGCAGTCCCGGGACACCCGAGCAGTACTTC CASSPGTPEQYF
many TRBJ2-7 TRBD2 TRBV11-2 14 TGTGCCAGCAGCCTTCGGGAGGGCCCCCACGAGCAGTACTTC CASSLREGPHEQYF
many TRBJ1-4 TRBD1 TRBV2 14 TGTGCCAGCCAACCGGGACAGATTAATGAAAAACTGTTTTTT CASQPGQINEKLFF
many TRBJ2-5 - TRBV19 14 TGTGCCAGTAGTATCGGACGGCCTCAAGAGACCCAGTACTTC CASSIGRPQETQYF
many TRBJ1-4 - TRBV6-1 14 TGTGCCAGCAGTGAAGCATCGGGGGGCGGAAAACTGTTTTTT CASSEASGGGKLFF
- TRBJ1-5 - TRBV7-2 16 TGTGCCAGCAGCTTCTCAGGGGTTAATAGCAATCAGCCCCAGCATTTT CASSFSGVNSNQPQHF
- TRBJ2-5 - TRBV7-3 12 TGTGCCAGCACCTTGGGGCGGGAGACCCAGTACTTC CASTLGRETQYF
many TRBJ1-4 TRBD1 TRBV2 12 TGTGCCAGCAGGGGACAGGGGGAAAAACTGTTTTTT CASRGQGEKLFF